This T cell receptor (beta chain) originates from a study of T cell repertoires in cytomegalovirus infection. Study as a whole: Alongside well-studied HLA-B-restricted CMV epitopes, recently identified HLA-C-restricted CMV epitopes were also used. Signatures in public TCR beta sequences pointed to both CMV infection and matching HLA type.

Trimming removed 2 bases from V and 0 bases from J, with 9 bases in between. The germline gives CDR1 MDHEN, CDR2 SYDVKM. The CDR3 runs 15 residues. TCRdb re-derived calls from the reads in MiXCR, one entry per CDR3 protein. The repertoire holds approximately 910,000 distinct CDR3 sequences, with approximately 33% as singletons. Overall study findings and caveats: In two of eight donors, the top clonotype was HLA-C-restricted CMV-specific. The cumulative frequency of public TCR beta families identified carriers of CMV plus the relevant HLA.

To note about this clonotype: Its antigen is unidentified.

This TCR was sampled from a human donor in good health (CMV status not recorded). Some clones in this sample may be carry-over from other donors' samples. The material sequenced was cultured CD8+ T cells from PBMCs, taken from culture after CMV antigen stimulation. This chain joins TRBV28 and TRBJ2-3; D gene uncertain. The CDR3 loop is CASSLLTASTDTQYF. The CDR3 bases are TGTGCCAGCAGTTTACTTACAGCTAGCACAGATACGCAGTATTTT.